A single sample is the source of the 19 T cell receptor beta chains below, sequenced in a study of cytomegalovirus exposure and HLA in healthy donors. With 60 Vbeta and 13 Jbeta primers, the PCR was carried out. Using immunoSEQ multiplex PCR, the repertoire was profiled, and TCRdb retains in-frame clones only, with some absent. The sample lists about 240,000 clones, about 86% occurring once. The sample was PBMCs. These receptor sequences come from an older woman in good health and CMV-seropositive.

The chain carries TRBV7-6 and TRBJ2-3; tentatively, D is TRBD2 (5 bases). This CDR3 has 22 amino acids. The germline CDR1 and CDR2 sequences are SGHVS and FNYEAQ. V lost 3 bases and J 3 bases, leaving 34 bases between the germline ends. CDR3 protein: CASSFLPGRWEIFSTLTDTQYF. The CDR3 DNA reads as TGTGCCAGCAGCTTCCTCCCAGGTCGGTGGGAGATCTTTTCTACCTTGACAGATACGCAGTATTTT.

V gene TRBV6-5 combines with J gene TRBJ1-1; D uncertain. This CDR3 contains 10 residues. With 7 bases removed from V and 6 bases from J, the gap between germline ends came to 6 bases. The germline V gene encodes CDR1 MNHEY and CDR2 SVGAGI. This chain's CDR3 is CASNRAEAFF. The CDR3 DNA sequence: TGTGCCAGCAACCGGGCTGAAGCTTTCTTT.

The rearrangement joins TRBV6-5 to TRBJ1-5; D is unclear. The CDR3 has 15 residues. Trimming took 5 bases from V and 5 from J, leaving 16 bases between them. Germline loops: CDR1 MNHEY, CDR2 SVGAGI. The CDR3: CASSPAYVEHQPQHF. The CDR3 nucleotides read TGTGCCAGCAGTCCCGCATACGTTGAGCATCAGCCCCAGCATTTT.

This clone came up a few times. Here the CDR3 DNA reads TGTGCCAGCAGTTCGCAGGGTAACTATGGCTACACCTTC. Residues: CASSSQGNYGYTF. V usage is TRBV2 and J usage is TRBJ1-2, with TRBD1 as a possible D gene (5 bases). CDR3 length: 13 amino acids. Germline V gene sequence: CDR1 SNHLY, CDR2 FYNNEI. The V end lost 5 bases, the J end lost 1 base, and 8 bases lay between the germline ends.

The V call is TRBV6-1, the J call TRBJ1-4; D not certain. V was clipped by 6 bases and J by 7 bases, with 12 bases between them. The CDR3 is 13 amino acids. Per the germline V gene, CDR1 is MNHNS and CDR2 is SASEGT. CDR3 loop: CASRIGGSEKLFF. CDR3 in DNA: TGTGCCAGCAGGATTGGAGGGAGTGAAAAACTGTTTTTT.

This clone is medium-sized (0.01 to 0.1%) within its sample. In nucleotides, the CDR3 is TGTGCCAGCAGCGCACTGAATGGCTACACCTTC. It encodes CASSALNGYTF. The rearrangement uses TRBV7-2 and TRBJ1-2, with D hard to call. The germline V gene encodes CDR1 SGHTA and CDR2 FQGNSA. This CDR3 comprises 11 residues. Trimming pared 5 bases from V and 6 bases from J, leaving 7 bases between.

V is TRBV7-3 and J is TRBJ2-1; tentatively, D is TRBD1 (7 bases). CDR3 length: 16 residues. Germline-derived CDR1 and CDR2 are SGHTA and FQGTGA. The germline V and J ends were trimmed by 1 base and 5 bases, with 15 bases remaining between them. CDR3 in DNA: TGTGCCAGCAGCTTAAATGGTCCAGGGGGGCACAATGAGCAGTTCTTC. Its protein product is CASSLNGPGGHNEQFF.

J is TRBJ1-5 and V is TRBV7-8, with 7 bases that match TRBD1. V shed 3 bases and J 2 bases; nucleotides not matched to a gene: 4. The V gene's germline CDR1 is SGHVS and CDR2 FQNEAQ. The CDR3 is 15 residues long. Here the CDR3 reads CASSLYRGGNQPQHF. CDR3 nucleotide sequence: TGTGCCAGCAGCTTGTACAGGGGTGGCAATCAGCCCCAGCATTTT.

V and J are TRBV4-2 and TRBJ2-4; D unresolved. The V end lost 0 bases, the J end lost 1 base, and 13 bases lay between the germline ends. The CDR3 covers 17 residues. Germline assignment: CDR1 LGHNA and CDR2 YNFKEQ. In DNA, the CDR3 is TGTGCCAGCAGCCAAGAGGGCCCAGGCATTGCCAAAAACATTCAGTACTTC. It translates to CASSQEGPGIAKNIQYF.

This clone was found a few times. J is TRBJ1-1 and V is TRBV5-6, with a weak D call TRBD1 (5 bases). The CDR3 has 15 residues. Germline V gene sequence: CDR1 SGHDT, CDR2 YYEEEE. Deletions cut 3 bases from V and 0 bases from J, with 12 bases between. CDR3 sequence: CASSSVDMVNTEAFF. CDR3 DNA sequence: TGTGCCAGCAGCTCAGTGGACATGGTGAACACTGAAGCTTTCTTT. Complete variable domain (other parts from reference TRBV5-6 and TRBJ1-1): DAGVTQSPTHLIKTRGQQVTLRCSPKSGHDTVSWYQQALGQGPQFIFQYYEEEERQRGNFPDRFSGHQFPNYSSELNVNALLLGDSALYLCASSSVDMVNTEAFFGQGTRLTVV.

The CDR3 protein is CASSSNTILSYEQYF. The DNA of the CDR3 is TGTGCCAGCAGTTCAAATACTATTCTATCCTACGAGCAGTACTTC. The chain links TRBV28 to TRBJ2-7; D unclear. V shed 4 bases and J shed 1 base, with 14 bases lying between them. The CDR3 contains 15 residues. CDR1 and CDR2 (germline): MDHEN, SYDVKM. Filled out from reference TRBV28 and TRBJ2-7, the complete variable domain reads DVKVTQSSRYLVKRTGEKVFLECVQDMDHENMFWYRQDPGLGLRLIYFSYDVKMKEKGDIPEGYSVSREKKERFSLILESASTNQTSMYLCASSSNTILSYEQYFGPGTRLTVT.

The chain recombines TRBV5-1 with TRBJ1-1, with 9 bases that match TRBD1. The V gene end was trimmed by 6 bases and the J gene end by 5 bases; junction bases not matched to a gene: 8. CDR1 and CDR2 (germline): SGHRS, YFSETQ. CDR3 length: 14 residues. The CDR3 region has the DNA TGCGCCAGCACCACAACAGGGGGCGGGACTGAAGCTTTCTTT. Protein: CASTTTGGGTEAFF.

This sequence joins TRBV19 and TRBJ2-7, with TRBD2 matching 10 bases. This CDR3 region has 15 residues. CDR1 is LNHDA and CDR2 is SQIVND in the germline V gene (reference sequence). V lost 0 bases, J lost 3 bases, and 2 bases stayed unmatched. As DNA, the CDR3 is TGTGCCAGTAGTATAGAACTAGCGGGAAGCTACGAGCAGTACTTC. Protein sequence: CASSIELAGSYEQYF.

Written as DNA, the CDR3 is TGTGCCAGCAGCATGGGACAGTTGGTTTCCTACGAGCAGTACTTC. Its translation: CASSMGQLVSYEQYF. The V gene is TRBV7-9, the J gene TRBJ2-7; TRBD1 aligns across 7 bases. This CDR3 has 15 amino acids. The trim removed 5 bases at V and 1 base at J, leaving 8 bases unmatched. CDR1 and CDR2 from the germline V gene are SEHNR and FQNEAQ (reference sequence).

The rearrangement joins TRBV5-4 to TRBJ2-5; D may be TRBD1 (6 bases). This CDR3 is built from 14 residues. Germline assignment: CDR1 SGHNT and CDR2 YYREEE (reference sequence). Trimming stripped 4 bases from V and 5 bases from J, with 15 bases between. This CDR3 is CASSLRTEGETQYF. DNA for the CDR3: TGTGCCAGCAGCCTTCGGACAGAGGGGGAGACCCAGTACTTC.

The gene calls are TRBV4-1 and TRBJ1-5, with a weak D call TRBD1 (6 bases). CDR3 length equals 17 residues. The germline CDR1 and CDR2 sequences are MGHRA and YSYEKL. Trimming stripped 3 bases from V and 2 bases from J, with 17 bases between. In nucleotides, the CDR3 is TGCGCCAGCAGCCATCAGGGGATACTTAGTGGCAATCAGCCCCAGCATTTT. Protein product: CASSHQGILSGNQPQHF.

The J gene is TRBJ2-7, the V gene TRBV28; D gene ambiguous. Trimming removed 1 base at V and 7 bases at J, with 5 bases between. The V gene's germline CDR1 is MDHEN and CDR2 SYDVKM. CDR3 length: 11 amino acids. The CDR3 loop is CASSLLREQYF. The CDR3 region has the DNA TGTGCCAGCAGTTTATTGAGGGAGCAGTACTTC. Filled out from reference TRBV28 and TRBJ2-7, the complete variable domain reads DVKVTQSSRYLVKRTGEKVFLECVQDMDHENMFWYRQDPGLGLRLIYFSYDVKMKEKGDIPEGYSVSREKKERFSLILESASTNQTSMYLCASSLLREQYFGPGTRLTVT.

The chain employs TRBV27 and TRBJ2-7, with D tentatively TRBD1 (6 bases). This CDR3 is 14 amino acids long. V dropped 0 bases and J dropped 5 bases, with 11 bases sitting between them. In germline, CDR1 is MNHEY, CDR2 SMNVEV (reference sequence). CDR3 in amino acids: CASSLSTQGNEQYF. Here the CDR3 DNA reads TGTGCCAGCAGTTTATCAACACAGGGAAACGAGCAGTACTTC.

This chain joins TRBV15 and TRBJ2-1; 9 bases agree with TRBD2. V was clipped by 2 bases and J by 5 bases; unmatched bases: 7. Per the germline V gene, CDR1 is LNHNV and CDR2 is YYDKDF (reference sequence). The length of the CDR3 is 16 residues. The DNA for the CDR3 is TGTGCCACCAGCAGACTACACCGACTAGCGGACAATGAGCAGTTCTTC. It specifies CATSRLHRLADNEQFF.